This T cell receptor beta chain was captured in a study of cytomegalovirus exposure and HLA in healthy donors. Broader study findings: Highly shared variants forming one cluster were likely a sequencing artifact.

As regards this clone: The antigen is unknown.

PCR involved 60 Vbeta and 13 Jbeta primers. Data came from immunoSEQ multiplex PCR; TCRdb stores just in-frame clones and leaves some out. The listing contains tens of thousands of clones. This clonotype originated in a male donor in good health and CMV-seronegative. The source material was PBMCs.

As DNA, the CDR3 is TGTGCCAGCAGTCCCCTTCGGGATGAGCAGTTCTTC. Amino acids: CASSPLRDEQFF. The chain joins TRBV28 to TRBJ2-1; no clear D. This CDR3 is 12 amino acids long. The germline V gene encodes CDR1 MDHEN and CDR2 SYDVKM. V was shortened by 5 bases and J by 8 bases, with 10 bases between the two germline ends.